This TCR beta chain came from a study of T cell responses to AZD1222 COVID-19 vaccine. Concerning this clone itself: What it recognizes is unknown.

Method: immunoSEQ multiplex PCR; TCRdb's copy keeps in-frame clones and lacks some. The table records 100,000 to 150,000 clones, 70% to 85% of them present only once. CDR3 length: 14 amino acids. With 4 bases removed from V and 8 bases from J, the gap between germline ends came to 18 bases. Germline-derived CDR1 and CDR2 are SGHDT and YYEEEE. Broader study findings: Rises in breadth and depth of Spike-specific TCRs came after two AZD1222 doses. Seropositive AZD1222 recipients at baseline numbered only 6 or 7. Repertoires were collected only later (after the peak T cell response had occurred).

The genes are TRBV5-6 and TRBJ1-2; the D gene is possibly TRBD1 (5 bases). This sequence was found in an adult in good health. This specimen consisted of peripheral blood, obtained on day 0 of AZD1222 vaccination. CDR3: CASSGGVRVGGYTF. CDR3 bases: TGTGCCAGCAGCGGGGGGGTCCGGGTCGGAGGCTACACCTTC.